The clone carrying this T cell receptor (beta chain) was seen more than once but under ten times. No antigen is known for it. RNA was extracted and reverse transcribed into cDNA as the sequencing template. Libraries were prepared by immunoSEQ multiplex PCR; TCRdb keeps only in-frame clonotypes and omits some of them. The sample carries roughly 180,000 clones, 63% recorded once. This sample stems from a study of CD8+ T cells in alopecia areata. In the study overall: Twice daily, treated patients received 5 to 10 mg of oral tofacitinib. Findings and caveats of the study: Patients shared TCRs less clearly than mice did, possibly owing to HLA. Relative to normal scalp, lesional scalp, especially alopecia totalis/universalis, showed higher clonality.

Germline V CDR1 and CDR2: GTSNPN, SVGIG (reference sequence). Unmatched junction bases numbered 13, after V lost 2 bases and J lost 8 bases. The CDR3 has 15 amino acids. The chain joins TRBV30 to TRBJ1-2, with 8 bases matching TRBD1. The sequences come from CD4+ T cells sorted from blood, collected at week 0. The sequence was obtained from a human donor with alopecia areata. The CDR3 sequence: CAWSPIRTTGVGYTF. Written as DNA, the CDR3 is TGTGCCTGGAGTCCCATAAGGACGACAGGGGTGGGCTACACCTTC.